The entry below gives a single TCR beta chain sequence along with its context. Looked up from germline, CDR1 is SGHTA and CDR2 is FQGNSA. This CDR3 spans 15 amino acids. The V segment lost 5 bases and the J segment 2 bases; nucleotides outside the gene matches: 5. No patient escaped relapse after autologous stem cell transplantation, and brentuximab vedotin exposure varied. Complete response, partial response or progressive disease constituted the best response categories observed. The data were obtained in a study of PD-1 blockade in classical Hodgkin lymphoma. About the study: Patients were given intravenous nivolumab, 3 mg/kg, every 2 weeks.

Profiling relied on immunoSEQ multiplex PCR, and the TCRdb table lists in-frame clones only, not all of them. The sample includes 20,000 to 30,000 clones, around three quarters of them seen just once. This sequence originates from a human donor with classical Hodgkin lymphoma. J is TRBJ1-5 and V is TRBV7-2; TRBD1 agrees at 8 bases. This specimen consisted of peripheral blood mononuclear cells (PBMCs), obtained before the second cycle of nivolumab. The CDR3 here is CASSIRGLGNQPQHF. CDR3 in DNA: TGTGCCAGCAGCATCAGGGGGCTTGGCAATCAGCCCCAGCATTTT.